These 19 T cell receptor beta chains were all obtained from the same sample, sequenced in a study of blood T cell repertoires in COVID-19. Method: immunoSEQ multiplex PCR; TCRdb's copy keeps in-frame clones and lacks some. The table has around 200,000 clones, 80% to 90% seen once; the top ten hold roughly 11%. The sequenced sample consisted of peripheral blood. The origin of the receptors is a human donor with active or convalescent COVID-19. The donor label of this sample is uncertain.

The CDR3 region has the DNA TGTGCCAGTAGTATCTTCGGATTGGGGGGAAACTCTGGAAACACCATATATTTT. It translates to CASSIFGLGGNSGNTIYF. The V call is TRBV19, the J call TRBJ1-3; the D gene is possibly TRBD1 (5 bases). The CDR3 has 18 residues. V dropped 3 bases and J dropped 0 bases, with 18 bases sitting between them. Germline CDR1 and CDR2: LNHDA and SQIVND (reference sequence).

About this clone: This specimen includes other DNA sequences encoding the same CDR3. The V and J genes are TRBV29-1 and TRBJ2-1; 9 bases line up with TRBD2. V lost 3 bases, J lost 5 bases, and 2 bases stayed unmatched. This CDR3 comprises 13 residues. Germline V gene lookup returns CDR1 SQVTM and CDR2 ANQGSEA. The CDR3 spells CSVDLAGNNEQFF. The CDR3 bases are TGCAGCGTTGATCTAGCGGGGAACAATGAGCAGTTCTTC.

The chain joins TRBV19 to TRBJ1-1; D gene unclear. Trimming stripped 0 bases from V and 0 bases from J, with 5 bases between. The germline V gene has CDR1 LNHDA and CDR2 SQIVND (reference sequence). CDR3 length: 14 residues. This chain's CDR3 is CASSIDRVNTEAFF. CDR3 in DNA: TGTGCCAGTAGTATAGATCGGGTGAACACTGAAGCTTTCTTT. Together with reference TRBV19 and TRBJ1-1, the CDR3 gives the full variable domain: DGGITQSPKYLFRKEGQNVTLSCEQNLNHDAMYWYRQDPGQGLRLIYYSQIVNDFQKGDIAEGYSVSREKKESFPLTVTSAQKNPTAFYLCASSIDRVNTEAFFGQGTRLTVV.

The chain joins TRBV7-8 to TRBJ1-1; 7 bases match TRBD1. The CDR3 length is 16 residues. Germline V CDR1 and CDR2: SGHVS, FQNEAQ. Losses at the gene ends were 2 bases for V and 2 bases for J; bases not matched to a gene: 8. The CDR3 region has the DNA TGTGCCAGCAGCTTAATGTCCGGGACAGTAAACACTGAAGCTTTCTTT. Residues: CASSLMSGTVNTEAFF.

The J gene is TRBJ2-2, the V gene TRBV4-3; TRBD1 might be the D (6 bases). The germline V gene encodes CDR1 LGHNA and CDR2 YSLEER. Trimming shortened V by 1 base and J by 4 bases, and 13 bases separated the two germline ends. CDR3 length equals 16 residues. CDR3 DNA: TGCGCCAGCAGCCAAGGTACAGGGTGGAGCACCGGGGAGCTGTTTTTT. It codes for CASSQGTGWSTGELFF.

This chain joins TRBV9 and TRBJ2-2, with 9 bases that match TRBD2. CDR3 length: 16 residues. J lost 3 bases, V lost 0 bases, and 3 bases had no gene match. Germline CDR1 reads SGDLS; CDR2 reads YYNGEE. The DNA of the CDR3 is TGTGCCAGCAGCGTAGCGAGCGGGGGGTACACCGGGGAGCTGTTTTTT. This encodes CASSVASGGYTGELFF.

The DNA for the CDR3 is TGTGCCAGCATGACCGGGACTAGCTCATTTGAGCAGTTCTTC. This codes for CASMTGTSSFEQFF. The V and J genes are TRBV7-2 and TRBJ2-1, with 9 bases lining up with TRBD2. With V trimmed by 7 bases and J by 9 bases, 10 bases remained unmatched. The CDR3 covers 14 residues. In germline, CDR1 is SGHTA, CDR2 FQGNSA.

This clone occurred once. This rearrangement joins TRBV5-1 to TRBJ2-7, with 9 bases matching TRBD1. V trimming: 4 bases; J trimming: 5 bases; junction bases outside the gene matches: 7. Germline V CDR1 and CDR2: SGHRS, YFSETQ. The CDR3 loop spans 14 amino acids. The DNA for the CDR3 is TGCGCCAGCAGCGGCGGGGACAGGGTCCACGAGCAGTACTTC. It translates to CASSGGDRVHEQYF.

The chain has TRBV9 and TRBJ1-3, with D tentatively TRBD1 (5 bases). Per germline, CDR1 SGDLS and CDR2 YYNGEE. The CDR3 covers 16 residues. The V end lost 4 bases, the J end lost 0 bases, and 14 bases lay between the germline ends. The CDR3 DNA sequence: TGTGCCAGCAGCCTCCAACAGGTGCACTCTGGAAACACCATATATTTT. Translating it yields CASSLQQVHSGNTIYF. Full variable domain (outside the CDR3, taken from reference TRBV9 and TRBJ1-3): DSGVTQTPKHLITATGQRVTLRCSPRSGDLSVYWYQQSLDQGLQFLIQYYNGEERAKGNILERFSAQQFPDLHSELNLSSLELGDSALYFCASSLQQVHSGNTIYFGEGSWLTVV.

The chain uses TRBV4-3 and TRBJ2-2, with a tentative D call TRBD1 (6 bases). Germline V gene lookup returns CDR1 LGHNA and CDR2 YSLEER. This CDR3 region has 15 residues. Trimming removed 0 bases at V and 8 bases at J, with 13 bases between. CDR3 DNA sequence: TGCGCCAGCAGCCAAGACTTACAGGGCTCTGGGGAGCTGTTTTTT. Its translation: CASSQDLQGSGELFF.

This chain joins TRBV5-4 and TRBJ2-1; a weak D match, TRBD2 (5 bases). Germline lookup yields CDR1 SGHNT and CDR2 YYREEE (reference sequence). This CDR3 has 16 residues. V lost 0 bases to trimming and J lost 2 bases, with 12 bases between them. The CDR3 nucleotides are TGTGCCAGCAGCTTGGGATCTAGCAATCCCTACAATGAGCAGTTCTTC. Its translation is CASSLGSSNPYNEQFF.

The chain carries TRBV10-2 and TRBJ2-5, with 13 bases aligning to TRBD2. Trimming removed 5 bases from V and 4 bases from J; junction bases left unmatched: 4. The CDR3 spans 15 residues. Germline V CDR1 and CDR2: WSHSY, SAAADI. The CDR3: CASSMTSGGRETQYF. The CDR3, as DNA: TGCGCCAGCAGTATGACTAGCGGGGGGAGAGAGACCCAGTACTTC.

The chain combines TRBV4-3 with TRBJ2-1; 9 bases are shared with TRBD1. J lost 6 bases, V lost 1 base, and 1 base had no gene match. This CDR3 has 14 amino acids. Per germline, CDR1 LGHNA and CDR2 YSLEER. The CDR3 coding sequence is TGCGCCAGCAGCCAAGGACAGGGGGTCAATGAGCAGTTCTTC. Encoded protein: CASSQGQGVNEQFF.

The chain carries TRBV2 and TRBJ2-5, with D perhaps TRBD2 (7 bases). The germline V gene has CDR1 SNHLY and CDR2 FYNNEI. V lost 7 bases and J 3 bases, leaving 18 bases between the germline ends. The length of the CDR3 is 15 residues. CDR3 bases: TGTGCCAGCACTCGCCTACGGGGGGCCGAAGAGACCCAGTACTTC. Protein: CASTRLRGAEETQYF.

This CDR3 reads CASTSWGGPETDTQYF. In DNA, the CDR3 is TGTGCCAGCACCTCCTGGGGGGGGCCCGAGACAGATACGCAGTATTTT. The chain employs TRBV28 and TRBJ2-3, with D possibly TRBD2 on 7 matching bases. The CDR3 runs 16 residues. Germline V CDR1 and CDR2: MDHEN, SYDVKM. V lost 7 bases and J 3 bases, leaving 20 bases between the germline ends.

CDR3 bases: TGTGCCAGCAGCTTGGACAACTATAATTCACCCCTCCACTTT. It codes for CASSLDNYNSPLHF. This chain joins TRBV5-4 and TRBJ1-6; D gene uncertain. In germline, CDR1 is SGHNT, CDR2 YYREEE (reference sequence). The V gene lost 0 bases and the J gene lost 3 bases, with 4 bases spanning the gap. The CDR3 consists of 14 residues.

The chain recombines TRBV6-1 with TRBJ2-3, with 8 bases identical to TRBD1. The CDR3 sequence is 15 residues long. J gave up 6 bases and V 0 bases, and 5 bases lay outside the gene matches. Germline CDR1 is MNHNS and CDR2 is SASEGT. CDR3 sequence reads: CASSEALTGGDTQYF. The CDR3 bases are TGTGCCAGCAGTGAAGCGTTAACAGGGGGGGATACGCAGTATTTT.

The chain couples TRBV21-1 to TRBJ1-2; TRBD1, as called in the table, went unchecked against the DNA. TRBV21-1 is a pseudogene. This CDR3 has 20 residues. CDR3 sequence: CASSLTFGGDREVPNYGYTF. In DNA, the CDR3 is TGTGCCAGCAGCCTAACCTTCGGGGGTGACAGGGAGGTACCTAACTATGGCTACACCTTC.

This clone was picked up one time. The chain has TRBV28 and TRBJ1-1, with 12 bases aligning to TRBD1. This CDR3 has 16 amino acids. The germline V gene has CDR1 MDHEN and CDR2 SYDVKM. V gave up 8 bases and J gave up 4 bases; unmatched junction bases: 11. CDR3 sequence reads: CASLRTGTGGPTEAFF. Written as DNA, the CDR3 is TGTGCCAGCCTTAGAACCGGGACAGGGGGCCCCACTGAAGCTTTCTTT.